What follows describes a single T cell receptor (beta chain). This clonotype was detected only a few times. Its antigen is not yet known. Base qualities are not at hand, and no much larger clone is one base apart. TCR alpha and beta CDR3 regions were amplified with the iRepertoire nested amplicon-rescue multiplex PCR (arm-PCR) platform from RNA. The input for one-step reverse transcription and amplification was about 95-450 ng of either tissue mRNA or PBMC total RNA. Following bead purification, Illumina adapters were added by a secondary multiplex PCR, and libraries between 200 and 400 bp were gel-purified. Demultiplexing relied on internal 6-nucleotide barcodes carried by the libraries. Libraries were sequenced on an Illumina MiSeq with 2x220 or 2x250 nucleotide paired-end reads. As for the original processing: FLASH 1.2.11 was used to merge paired reads, and BWA-MEM then aligned the reads to the GRCh37 human genome before TRA and TRB reads were extracted. An IMGT-derived reference of cassette sequences and CDR3 motifs, with pseudogenes included, was used for V and J assignment. Reads were translated in three frames, and productive CDR3s were defined as those with a C...FGXG motif and no stop codons. A clonotype was defined as a unique combination of a V-J cassette pair and a CDR3 amino acid sequence. Hamming distance filtering was applied to reads, with thresholds set by the sequence error rate of each sample in mapped regions. TCRdb applied fastp at Q25 and MiXCR to the public reads, then kept only in-frame beta chains. Every entry covers one CDR3 protein and lists the most common genes and DNA from its rows. These V and J calls are TCRdb output, not the study's own analysis. This sample is represented by about 380,000 distinct CDR3 sequences; about two fifths of them were singletons. Clones ranked in the top ten supply 12% of the sample.

Immediately after resection, surgical brain or tumor specimens were cryofrozen in liquid nitrogen, and peripheral blood cells were collected at the same time. This specimen belongs to a study of glioma-infiltrating T cells (dated by TCRdb to the mid-2010s). About the full investigation: Low-grade gliomas were WHO grade II oligodendrogliomas or astrocytomas, and glioblastomas were WHO grade IV tumors sampled at initial rather than recurrent diagnosis. Glioma patients received dexamethasone for six or fewer days before surgery. Sequencing coverage of about 4- to 11-fold of 940,000 or so peripheral T cells was targeted for blood libraries. TCR alpha- and beta-chain repertoires were sequenced from glioma tissue, non-neoplastic brain tissue and matched peripheral blood mononuclear cells. Each tissue-infiltrating repertoire was compared with the same patient's peripheral blood repertoire to measure divergence between tissue and blood T-cell populations. Three low-grade glioma patients, fewer than 10 primary glioblastoma patients and three non-glioma patients contributing non-neoplastic brain tissue were included in the paired cohort.

The investigation overall reported the following: Group comparisons rested on small numbers: three non-neoplastic, three low-grade glioma and eight glioblastoma patients. VJ-independent divergence between tissue and blood was below expectation in non-neoplastic patients but above expectation in all gliomas, especially low-grade gliomas. Very few CDR3 sequences were found to be shared between tissue and blood, and this scarcity was attributed to high CDR3 diversity and limited sampling. Patients with low tissue-blood divergence were marked by a signature set of shared blood CDR3 motifs, and that set was depleted in highly divergent patients.

The CDR3 starts with the cysteine, ends with the phenylalanine, and has 15 residues. Solely the CDR3 DNA is kept, with 45 bases framed from the first base. V sheds 2 bases and J sheds 4 bases, leaving 14 bases between their ends. Sequences SGHTA (CDR1) and FQGNSA (CDR2) are obtained from the germline V gene. Sequenced input: glioma tissue, nonneoplastic brain tissue, or PBMCs (not recorded which). Recombination connected TRBV7-2 to TRBJ1-1; 5 matching bases give a weak D call of TRBD1. This TCR came from a human donor with low-grade glioma or glioblastoma, undergoing nonglioma brain surgery, or in good health (not recorded which). The DNA sequence is given as TGTGCCAGCAGCTTAAGACAGCTCGGACTCACTGAAGCTTTCTTT. This translates into CASSLRQLGLTEAFF.